This T cell receptor beta chain was captured in a study of response to subunit inactivated influenza vaccine. Whole-study findings and limits: Seasonal influenza vaccination, on each occasion, was suggested by the authors to recruit few new T cells.

This clonotype was detected only a few times. Its antigen is unknown. CDR1 is SGHRS and CDR2 is YFSETQ in the germline V gene. The CDR3 spans 14 residues. V lost 1 base and J lost 5; bases outside the gene matches: 2. TCRdb re-derived calls from the RT-PCR reads in MiXCR, one entry per CDR3 protein. The sample lists around 500,000 distinct CDR3 sequences, around 9.9% occurring once. The sequenced sample was PBMCs from blood, obtained 40 to 50 days after vaccination. The sequence derives from a man aged 45-65 years who received an inactivated influenza vaccine. The V gene is TRBV5-1, the J gene TRBJ2-1; 8 nucleotides align to TRBD1. The CDR3 sequence: CASSLPGQDNEQFF. CDR3 nucleotide sequence: TGCGCCAGCAGCTTGCCGGGACAGGACAATGAGCAGTTCTTC.